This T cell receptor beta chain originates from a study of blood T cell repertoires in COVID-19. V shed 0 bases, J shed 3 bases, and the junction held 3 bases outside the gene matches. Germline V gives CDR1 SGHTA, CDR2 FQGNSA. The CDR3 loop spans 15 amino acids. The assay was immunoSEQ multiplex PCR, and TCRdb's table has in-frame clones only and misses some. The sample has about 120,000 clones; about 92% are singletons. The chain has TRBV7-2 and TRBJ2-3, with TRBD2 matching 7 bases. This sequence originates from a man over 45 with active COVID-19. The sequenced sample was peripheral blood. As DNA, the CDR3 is TGTGCCAGCAGCTTAGCGGGGGGGAATACAGATACGCAGTATTTT. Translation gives CASSLAGGNTDTQYF.